This T cell receptor (beta chain) was profiled in a study of identical twins. Broader study findings: Zero-insertion analyses could be partly confounded by invariant MAIT and iNKT cells. Its conclusions, products of cross-sectional statistical analysis, did not come from following the same donors.

Trimming stripped 3 bases from V and 5 bases from J, with 13 bases between. The CDR3 runs 14 residues. TCRdb independently ran MiXCR on the 5' RACE reads; one entry per CDR3 protein. The sample contains 700,000 or so distinct CDR3 sequences, approximately 22% of which appear only once. With regard to this clonotype: Its antigen remains unidentified.

The same sample was also studied in work on T cells expressing NK-cell markers. That work adds: Sorted CD3+CD56+NKG2C+, CD3+CD56+NKG2C- and CD3+CD56-NKG2C+ T cells provided the TCR beta repertoires. In roughly six donors, dominant NKG2C+ clonotypes were roughly 1.0-8% of CD8+ T cells.

This TCR was sampled from a woman between 18 and 29 years old in good health. The J gene is TRBJ1-1, the V gene TRBV12-3 or TRBV12-4; TRBD1 is a possible D gene (6 bases). The specimen was PBMCs. The CDR3 DNA is TGTGCCAGCAGTTTCGGTGACAGGATGACTGAAGCTTTCTTT. It translates to CASSFGDRMTEAFF.